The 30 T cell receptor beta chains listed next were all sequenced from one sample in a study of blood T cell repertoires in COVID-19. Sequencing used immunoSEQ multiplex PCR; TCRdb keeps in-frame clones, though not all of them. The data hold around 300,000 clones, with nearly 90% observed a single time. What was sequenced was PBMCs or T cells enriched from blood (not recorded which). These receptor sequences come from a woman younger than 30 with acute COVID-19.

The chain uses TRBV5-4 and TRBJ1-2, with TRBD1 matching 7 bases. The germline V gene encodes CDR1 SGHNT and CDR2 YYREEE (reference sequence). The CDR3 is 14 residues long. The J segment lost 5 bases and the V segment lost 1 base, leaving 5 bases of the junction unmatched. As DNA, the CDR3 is TGTGCCAGCAGCTTGTTTGGCAGGGGGTATGGCTACACCTTC. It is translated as CASSLFGRGYGYTF.

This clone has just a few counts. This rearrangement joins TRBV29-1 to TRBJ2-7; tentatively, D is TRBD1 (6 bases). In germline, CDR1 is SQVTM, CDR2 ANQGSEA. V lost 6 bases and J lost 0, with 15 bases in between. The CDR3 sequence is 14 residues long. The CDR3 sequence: CSVVDRPSSYEQYF. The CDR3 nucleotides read TGCAGCGTGGTCGACAGGCCTAGCTCCTACGAGCAGTACTTC.

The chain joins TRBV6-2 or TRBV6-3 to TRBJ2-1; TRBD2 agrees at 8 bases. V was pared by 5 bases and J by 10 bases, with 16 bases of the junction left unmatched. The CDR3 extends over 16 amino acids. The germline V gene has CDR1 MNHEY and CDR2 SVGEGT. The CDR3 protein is CASSTSGTRGVREQFF. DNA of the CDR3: TGTGCCAGCAGTACGTCCGGGACTAGAGGGGTGAGGGAGCAGTTCTTC.

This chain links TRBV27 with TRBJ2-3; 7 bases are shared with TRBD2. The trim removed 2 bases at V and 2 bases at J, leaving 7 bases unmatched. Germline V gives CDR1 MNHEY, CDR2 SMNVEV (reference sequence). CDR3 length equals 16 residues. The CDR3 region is CASSLRLAETTDTQYF. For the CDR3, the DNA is TGTGCCAGCAGTTTAAGGCTAGCGGAGACCACAGATACGCAGTATTTT.

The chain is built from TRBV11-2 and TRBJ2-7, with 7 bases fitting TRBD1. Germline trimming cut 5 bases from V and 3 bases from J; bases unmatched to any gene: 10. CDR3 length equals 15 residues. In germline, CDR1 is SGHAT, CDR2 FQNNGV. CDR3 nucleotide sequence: TGTGCCAGCAGCCCGAAGGCAGCAGGGGGCTACGAGCAGTACTTC. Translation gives CASSPKAAGGYEQYF.

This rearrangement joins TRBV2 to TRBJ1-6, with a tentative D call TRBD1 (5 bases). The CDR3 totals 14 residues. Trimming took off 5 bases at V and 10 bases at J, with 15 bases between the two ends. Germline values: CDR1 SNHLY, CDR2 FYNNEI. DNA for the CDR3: TGTGCCAGCAGTTACCAGGGTGGTACCTCACCCCTCCACTTT. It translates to CASSYQGGTSPLHF.

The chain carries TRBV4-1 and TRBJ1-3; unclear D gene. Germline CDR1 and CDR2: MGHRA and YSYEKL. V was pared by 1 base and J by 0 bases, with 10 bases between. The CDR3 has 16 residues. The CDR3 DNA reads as TGCGCCAGCAGCCAAGGCGGTATCGGCTCTGGAAACACCATATATTTT. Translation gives CASSQGGIGSGNTIYF.

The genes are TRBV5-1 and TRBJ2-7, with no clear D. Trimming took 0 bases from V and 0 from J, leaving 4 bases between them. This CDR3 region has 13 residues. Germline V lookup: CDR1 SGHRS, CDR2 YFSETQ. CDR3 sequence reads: CASSLDFSYEQYF. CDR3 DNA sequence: TGCGCCAGCAGCTTGGACTTCTCCTACGAGCAGTACTTC.

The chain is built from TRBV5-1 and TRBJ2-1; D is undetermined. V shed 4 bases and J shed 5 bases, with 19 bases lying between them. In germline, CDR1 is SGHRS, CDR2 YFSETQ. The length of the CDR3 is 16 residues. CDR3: CASSPSIPTRNNEQFF. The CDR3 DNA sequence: TGCGCCAGCAGCCCTTCAATTCCTACGAGGAACAATGAGCAGTTCTTC.

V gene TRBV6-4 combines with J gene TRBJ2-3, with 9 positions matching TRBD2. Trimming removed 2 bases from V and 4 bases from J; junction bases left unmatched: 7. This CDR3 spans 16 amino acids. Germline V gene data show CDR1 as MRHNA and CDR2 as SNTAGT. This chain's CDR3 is CASSDLGGRAADTQYF. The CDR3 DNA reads TGTGCCAGCAGTGACCTGGGCGGGAGGGCGGCAGATACGCAGTATTTT.

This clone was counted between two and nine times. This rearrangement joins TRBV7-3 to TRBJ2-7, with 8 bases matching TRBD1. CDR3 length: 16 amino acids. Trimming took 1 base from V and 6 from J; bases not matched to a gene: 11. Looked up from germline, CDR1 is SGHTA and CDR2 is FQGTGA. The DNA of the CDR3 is TGTGCCAGCAGCTTAAGCCTCCCCGGACAGGGTGGCGAGCAGTACTTC. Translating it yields CASSLSLPGQGGEQYF.

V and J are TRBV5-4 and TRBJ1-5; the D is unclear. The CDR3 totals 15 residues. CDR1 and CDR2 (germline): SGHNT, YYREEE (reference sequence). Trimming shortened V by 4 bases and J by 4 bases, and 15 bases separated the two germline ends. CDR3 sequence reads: CASSRSRPPNQPQHF. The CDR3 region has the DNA TGTGCCAGCAGCCGCTCGCGGCCCCCAAATCAGCCCCAGCATTTT.

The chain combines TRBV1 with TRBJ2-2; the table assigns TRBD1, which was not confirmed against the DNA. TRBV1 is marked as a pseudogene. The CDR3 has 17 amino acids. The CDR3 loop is CTSSQDLGSPNTGELFF. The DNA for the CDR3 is TGCACCAGCAGCCAAGATTTGGGCAGCCCGAACACCGGGGAGCTGTTTTTT.

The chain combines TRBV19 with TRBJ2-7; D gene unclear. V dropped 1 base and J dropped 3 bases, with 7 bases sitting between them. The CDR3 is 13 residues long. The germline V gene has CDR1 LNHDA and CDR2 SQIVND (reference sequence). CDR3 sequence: CASSIALGYEQYF. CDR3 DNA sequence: TGTGCCAGTAGTATAGCCCTAGGCTACGAGCAGTACTTC.

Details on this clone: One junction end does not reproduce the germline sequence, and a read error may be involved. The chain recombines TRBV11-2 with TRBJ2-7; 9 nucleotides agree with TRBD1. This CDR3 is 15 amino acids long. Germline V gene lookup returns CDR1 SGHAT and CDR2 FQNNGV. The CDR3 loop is CASSPYLLVDGTGFF. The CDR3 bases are TGTGCCAGCAGCCCTTACCTTCTAGTTGACGGGACAGGGTTCTTC.

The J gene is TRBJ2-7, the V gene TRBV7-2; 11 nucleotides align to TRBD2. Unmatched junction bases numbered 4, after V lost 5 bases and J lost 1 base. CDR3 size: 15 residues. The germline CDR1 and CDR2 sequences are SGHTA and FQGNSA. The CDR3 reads CASSNSGRGSYEQYF. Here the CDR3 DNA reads TGTGCCAGCAGCAATAGCGGGAGGGGATCCTACGAGCAGTACTTC.

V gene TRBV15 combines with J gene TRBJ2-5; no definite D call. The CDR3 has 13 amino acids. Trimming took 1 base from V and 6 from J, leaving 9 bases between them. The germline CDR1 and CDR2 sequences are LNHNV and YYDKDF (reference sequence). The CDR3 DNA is TGTGCCACCAGCAGAGGTCTAGAACAGACCCAGTACTTC. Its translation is CATSRGLEQTQYF.

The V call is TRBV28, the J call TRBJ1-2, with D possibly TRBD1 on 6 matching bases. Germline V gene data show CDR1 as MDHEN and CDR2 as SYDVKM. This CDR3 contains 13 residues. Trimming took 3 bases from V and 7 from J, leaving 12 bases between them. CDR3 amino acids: CASSFVTGVGYTF. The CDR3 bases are TGTGCCAGCAGTTTCGTGACAGGTGTTGGCTACACCTTC.

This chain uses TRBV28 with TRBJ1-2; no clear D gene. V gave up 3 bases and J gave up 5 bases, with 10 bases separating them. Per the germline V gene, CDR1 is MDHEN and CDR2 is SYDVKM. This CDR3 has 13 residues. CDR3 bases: TGTGCCAGCAGTTTTGATGGGCATTATGGCTACACCTTC. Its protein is CASSFDGHYGYTF.

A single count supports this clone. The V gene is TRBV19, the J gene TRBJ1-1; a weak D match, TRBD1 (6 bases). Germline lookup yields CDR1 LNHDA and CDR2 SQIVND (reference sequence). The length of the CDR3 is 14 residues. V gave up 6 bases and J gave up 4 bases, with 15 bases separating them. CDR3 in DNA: TGTGCCAGTAGCCTAAGTGGGGGCGTCACTGAAGCTTTCTTT. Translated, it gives CASSLSGGVTEAFF.

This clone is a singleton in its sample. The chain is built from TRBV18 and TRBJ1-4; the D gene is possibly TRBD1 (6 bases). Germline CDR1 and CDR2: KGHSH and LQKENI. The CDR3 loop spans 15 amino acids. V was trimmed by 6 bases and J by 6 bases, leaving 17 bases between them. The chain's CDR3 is CASSTGDGRYEKLFF. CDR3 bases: TGTGCCAGCTCGACAGGTGACGGGCGGTATGAAAAACTGTTTTTT. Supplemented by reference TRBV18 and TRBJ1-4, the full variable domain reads NAGVMQNPRHLVRRRGQEARLRCSPMKGHSHVYWYRQLPEEGLKFMVYLQKENIIDESGMPKERFSAEFPKEGPSILRIQQVVRGDSAAYFCASSTGDGRYEKLFFGSGTQLSVL.

CDR3 bases: TGTGCCAGCAGCTCGACCCTAGCGGGCGGTCCCAATGAGCAGTTCTTC. It translates to CASSSTLAGGPNEQFF. This chain joins TRBV5-4 and TRBJ2-1, with 8 positions matching TRBD2. J gave up 6 bases and V 3 bases, and 11 bases lay outside the gene matches. Germline values: CDR1 SGHNT, CDR2 YYREEE (reference sequence). The CDR3 spans 16 residues.

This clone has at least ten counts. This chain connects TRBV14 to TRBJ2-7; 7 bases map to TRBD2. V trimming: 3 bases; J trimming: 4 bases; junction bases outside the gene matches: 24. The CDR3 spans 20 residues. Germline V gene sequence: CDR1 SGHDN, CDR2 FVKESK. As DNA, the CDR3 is TGTGCCAGCAGCCAGTCCTCCCGGGCGGGAGCGGGGCCTGGGGGTTACGAGCAGTACTTC. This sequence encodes CASSQSSRAGAGPGGYEQYF.

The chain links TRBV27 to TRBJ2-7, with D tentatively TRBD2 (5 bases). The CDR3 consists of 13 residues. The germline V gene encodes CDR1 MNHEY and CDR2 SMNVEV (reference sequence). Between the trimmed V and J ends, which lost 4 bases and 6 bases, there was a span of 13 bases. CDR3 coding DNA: TGTGCCAGCAGTTCGGGGTTCGCGGGCGAGCAGTACTTC. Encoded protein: CASSSGFAGEQYF.

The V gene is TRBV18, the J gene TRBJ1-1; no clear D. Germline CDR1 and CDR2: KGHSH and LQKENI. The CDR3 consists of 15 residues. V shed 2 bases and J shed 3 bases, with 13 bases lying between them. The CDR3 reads CASSPFGNRDTEAFF. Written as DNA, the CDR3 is TGTGCCAGCTCACCATTCGGGAATAGGGACACTGAAGCTTTCTTT.

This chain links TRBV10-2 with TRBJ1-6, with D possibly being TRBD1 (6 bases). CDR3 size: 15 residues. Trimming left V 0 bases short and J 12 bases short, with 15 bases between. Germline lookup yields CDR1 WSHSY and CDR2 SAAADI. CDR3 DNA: TGCGCCAGCAGTGAGTCTAGGACAGTAATTGAACCCCTCCACTTT. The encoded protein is CASSESRTVIEPLHF.

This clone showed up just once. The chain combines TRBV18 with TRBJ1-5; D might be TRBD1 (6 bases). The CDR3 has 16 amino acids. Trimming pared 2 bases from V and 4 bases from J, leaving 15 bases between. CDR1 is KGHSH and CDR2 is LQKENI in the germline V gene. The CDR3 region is CASSPRTGMGNQPQHF. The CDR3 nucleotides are TGTGCCAGCTCACCAAGAACAGGGATGGGTAATCAGCCCCAGCATTTT.

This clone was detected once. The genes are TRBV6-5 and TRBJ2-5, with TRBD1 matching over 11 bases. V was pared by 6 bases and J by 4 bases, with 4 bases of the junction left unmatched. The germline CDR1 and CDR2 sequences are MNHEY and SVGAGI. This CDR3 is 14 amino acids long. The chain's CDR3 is CASRRTGGIETQYF. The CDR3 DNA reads TGTGCCAGCAGACGGACAGGGGGCATAGAGACCCAGTACTTC.

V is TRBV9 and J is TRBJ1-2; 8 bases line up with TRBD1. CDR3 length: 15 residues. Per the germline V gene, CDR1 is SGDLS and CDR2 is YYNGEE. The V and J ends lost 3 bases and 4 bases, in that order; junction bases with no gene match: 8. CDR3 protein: CASSANSQGAYGYTF. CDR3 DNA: TGTGCCAGCAGCGCCAACTCCCAGGGGGCCTATGGCTACACCTTC.

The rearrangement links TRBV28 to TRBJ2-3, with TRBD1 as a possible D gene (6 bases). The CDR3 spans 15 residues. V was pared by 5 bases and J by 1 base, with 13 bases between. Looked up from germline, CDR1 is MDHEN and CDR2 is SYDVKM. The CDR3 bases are TGTGCCAGCAGTCTACAGGGACGGGGCACAGATACGCAGTATTTT. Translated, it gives CASSLQGRGTDTQYF.